What follows are 26 T cell receptor beta chains derived from one specimen sequenced in a study of monozygotic twins with inflammatory bowel disease. TCRdb re-analyzed the 5' RACE reads; it lists each CDR3 protein once, without DNA. The table for this sample gives more than 95,000 distinct CDR3 sequences. The sample was blood. Receptors were obtained from a human donor with ulcerative colitis or Crohn's disease, or a healthy co-twin of an affected twin (not recorded which).

The chain carries TRBV5-6 and TRBJ2-6; the TCRdb D gene call, TRBD2, has no DNA to confirm it. The CDR3 covers 15 residues. The V gene's germline CDR1 is SGHDT and CDR2 YYEEEE. CDR3 sequence: CASSQAVSGANVLTF.

V and J are TRBV10-3 and TRBJ2-7; the TCRdb D gene call, TRBD1, has no DNA to confirm it. There are 15 residues in the CDR3. The germline CDR1 and CDR2 sequences are ENHRY and SYGVKD. CDR3 protein: CAISGPQGGPYEQYF.

V gene TRBV9 combines with J gene TRBJ2-3. The CDR3 extends over 14 amino acids. Germline V lookup: CDR1 SGDLS, CDR2 YYNGEE. The chain's CDR3 is CASSAIGSADTQYF.

V is TRBV28 and J is TRBJ1-3. The CDR3 has 15 amino acids. CDR1 and CDR2 from the germline V gene are MDHEN and SYDVKM. The CDR3 sequence is CASKSGSTGGNTIYF.

J is TRBJ2-3 and V is TRBV12-3 or TRBV12-4; TCRdb's D call of TRBD1 is untestable without DNA. This CDR3 spans 14 amino acids. CDR3 loop: CASSLAGAEDTQYF.

The chain has TRBV20-1 and TRBJ1-1. Per germline, CDR1 DFQATT and CDR2 SNEGSKA (reference sequence). CDR3 length: 12 residues. The CDR3 reads CSTRDTNTEAFF.

The chain carries TRBV19 and TRBJ1-5; TCRdb calls TRBD1, which cannot be checked without DNA. Germline assignment: CDR1 LNHDA and CDR2 SQIVND (reference sequence). This CDR3 has 14 amino acids. The CDR3 loop is CASSIGGNNQPQHF.

This chain joins TRBV30 and TRBJ2-7; the TCRdb call, TRBD1, lacks DNA for checking. CDR1 GTSNPN and CDR2 SVGIG come from the germline V gene (reference sequence). The CDR3 is made up of 13 amino acids. The CDR3 spells CAWGSPNSYEQYF.

The chain joins TRBV7-3 to TRBJ2-3. CDR1 is SGHTA and CDR2 is FQGTGA in the germline V gene. This CDR3 has 16 residues. CDR3: CASSSWTTGSTDTQYF.

The rearrangement links TRBV4-3 to TRBJ2-3; TCRdb indicates TRBD2, and absent DNA this call remains unverified. The germline V gene has CDR1 LGHNA and CDR2 YSLEER. The CDR3 has 16 residues. The CDR3 sequence: CASSRGLAGVKDTQYF.

The chain recombines TRBV28 with TRBJ2-7; as DNA is missing, the TRBD1 call by TCRdb cannot be tested. Germline values: CDR1 MDHEN, CDR2 SYDVKM. This CDR3 contains 14 residues. CDR3 amino acids: CASTWGTGTYEQYF.

The chain recombines TRBV12-3 or TRBV12-4 with TRBJ2-3. This CDR3 is built from 11 residues. CDR3 amino acids: CASSLTDTQYF.

The chain couples TRBV5-5 to TRBJ1-6. The CDR3 spans 15 residues. Germline V CDR1 and CDR2: SGHKS, YYEKEE (reference sequence). The chain's CDR3 is CASSLERDFRSPLHF.

The CDR3 loop is CSVEAGPRETQYF. The chain recombines TRBV29-1 with TRBJ2-5; as DNA is missing, the TRBD2 call by TCRdb cannot be tested. Germline V gives CDR1 SQVTM, CDR2 ANQGSEA. This CDR3 comprises 13 residues.

CDR3 in amino acids: CAISAQQNYNEQFF. V usage is TRBV10-3 and J usage is TRBJ2-1. Per germline, CDR1 ENHRY and CDR2 SYGVKD. The CDR3 contains 14 residues.

The chain couples TRBV20-1 to TRBJ1-2; the TCRdb D gene call, TRBD1, has no DNA to confirm it. The CDR3 covers 13 residues. Germline V gene sequence: CDR1 DFQATT, CDR2 SNEGSKA (reference sequence). Here the CDR3 reads CSARTGGIHGYTF.

The gene calls are TRBV20-1 and TRBJ1-4. Germline assignment: CDR1 DFQATT and CDR2 SNEGSKA (reference sequence). CDR3 length equals 15 residues. The CDR3 loop is CSASLRPLLSEKLFF.

The J gene is TRBJ2-5, the V gene TRBV7-2; with no DNA, the TCRdb D assignment of TRBD2 cannot be verified. This CDR3 is 15 amino acids long. CDR1 is SGHTA, CDR2 FQGNSA, per germline. The CDR3: CASRTSGGVQETQYF.

The chain carries TRBV5-5 and TRBJ1-2; absent DNA, TCRdb's TRBD1 call cannot be checked. CDR3 length: 14 residues. Germline loops: CDR1 SGHKS, CDR2 YYEKEE (reference sequence). The CDR3 loop reads CASSLIDSNYGYTF.

The chain recombines TRBV4-2 with TRBJ2-5; the D call from TCRdb, TRBD2, cannot be confirmed without DNA. In germline, CDR1 is LGHNA, CDR2 YNFKEQ. The CDR3 covers 12 residues. CDR3 sequence reads: CASSQETKTQYF.

The chain recombines TRBV28 with TRBJ2-7; lacking DNA, the TRBD2 call made by TCRdb goes unchecked. Looked up from germline, CDR1 is MDHEN and CDR2 is SYDVKM. The CDR3 consists of 17 residues. CDR3 amino acids: CASIYGAGTSAFREQYF.

This chain links TRBV11-2 with TRBJ2-7; as DNA is missing, the TRBD2 call by TCRdb cannot be tested. CDR1 and CDR2 (germline): SGHAT, FQNNGV. This CDR3 is 18 amino acids long. The CDR3 protein is CASSPSGRAKGDVYEQYF.

The rearrangement joins TRBV11-3 to TRBJ2-2; lacking DNA, the TRBD2 call made by TCRdb goes unchecked. Germline-derived CDR1 and CDR2 are SGHNT and YENEEA. The CDR3 consists of 16 residues. The CDR3 here is CASSPGTRANTGELFF. Drawing the rest from reference TRBV11-3 and TRBJ2-2, the complete variable domain is EAGVVQSPRYKIIEKKQPVAFWCNPISGHNTLYWYLQNLGQGPELLIRYENEEAVDDSQLPKDRFSAERLKGVDSTLKIQPAELGDSAVYLCASSPGTRANTGELFFGEGSRLTVL.

The genes are TRBV5-1 and TRBJ2-7; the TRBD1 assignment by TCRdb is unverifiable without DNA. The CDR3 has 15 residues. CDR1 and CDR2 (germline): SGHRS, YFSETQ. The CDR3 sequence: CASSPLRDREGEQYF.

The gene calls are TRBV21-1 and TRBJ1-2; no DNA is available, so the TRBD1 call from TCRdb remains unchecked. TRBV21-1 is annotated as a pseudogene. The CDR3 is 14 amino acids. CDR3 sequence reads: CASSKVVRSGGYTF.

The V call is TRBV6-2 or TRBV6-3, the J call TRBJ2-5. The CDR3 length is 12 residues. Germline values: CDR1 MNHEY, CDR2 SVGEGT. The CDR3 sequence is CASSYAEETQYF.